A single T cell receptor beta chain is shown here with its context. The CDR3 has 15 residues. Trimming stripped 0 bases from V and 3 bases from J, with 9 bases between. Germline V gene sequence: CDR1 PRHDT, CDR2 FYEKMQ (reference sequence). Profiling relied on immunoSEQ multiplex PCR, and the TCRdb table lists in-frame clones only, not all of them. The table lists about 50,000 clones, 86% of them singletons, with approximately 14% in the top ten. These data belong to a study of blood T cell repertoires in COVID-19. Sequenced material: peripheral blood. The J gene is TRBJ2-4, the V gene TRBV13, with TRBD2 as a possible D gene (6 bases). The sequence was collected from a human donor in a cohort sampled during active COVID-19. The CDR3 sequence: CASSLGRGSKNIQYF. DNA for the CDR3: TGTGCCAGCAGCTTAGGTCGGGGGAGCAAAAACATTCAGTACTTC.